The present TCR beta chain was sequenced within a study of shared clonotypes between healthy human individuals. Broader study findings: Among donors, sharing of clonotypes was expected to be affected by sequencing depth.

From germline, CDR1 is LGHNT and CDR2 FRNRAP. Trimming shortened V by 0 bases and J by 10 bases, and 19 bases separated the two germline ends. The CDR3 loop spans 16 amino acids. Evenly divided among several immunoSEQ plates was the genomic DNA of each subset. In the source study's methods: Filtering differed for immunoSEQ, which gave only junction sequences without quality scores. Profiled with immunoSEQ multiplex PCR; TCRdb holds only in-frame clones, not every one. V and J calls and clone size are copied from that table; D and trimming were computed from the DNA. This table holds hundreds of thousands of clones, just over 95% found once. This clone occurred once. Its antigen is as yet unknown. The donors, healthy adults who were HIV-negative, had experienced no recent acute infections or vaccinations.

The rearrangement links TRBV12-5 to TRBJ2-1; TRBD2 might be the D (5 bases). Sample: memory CD8+ T cells sorted from blood. Noted subset: CD45RO+ cells pooled with CCR7-negative TemRA cells. The sequence was collected from a man aged 25-45 years in good health. CDR3 in DNA: TGTGCTAGTGGTTTGGTACGGGATTCGCAGATCGTCGAGCAGTTCTTC. Translating gives CASGLVRDSQIVEQFF.